This TCR beta chain was obtained from a study of T cell responses to AZD1222 COVID-19 vaccine. The method was immunoSEQ multiplex PCR; TCRdb's version includes in-frame clones alone and lacks a portion of them. The table has over 100,000 clones, 87% seen once. Germline CDR1 is MDHEN and CDR2 is SYDVKM. This CDR3 has 15 residues. V was cut by 5 bases and J by 10 bases, with 18 bases left in between. This clone turned up a few times. Sequenced material: peripheral blood, taken on day 0 of AZD1222 vaccination. This clonotype originated in an adult in good health. The V and J genes are TRBV28 and TRBJ1-6; a possible D gene is TRBD1 (6 bases). The CDR3 is CASSRDGTGGSPLHF. For the CDR3, the DNA is TGTGCCAGCAGTAGGGACGGGACGGGGGGCTCACCCCTCCACTTT.